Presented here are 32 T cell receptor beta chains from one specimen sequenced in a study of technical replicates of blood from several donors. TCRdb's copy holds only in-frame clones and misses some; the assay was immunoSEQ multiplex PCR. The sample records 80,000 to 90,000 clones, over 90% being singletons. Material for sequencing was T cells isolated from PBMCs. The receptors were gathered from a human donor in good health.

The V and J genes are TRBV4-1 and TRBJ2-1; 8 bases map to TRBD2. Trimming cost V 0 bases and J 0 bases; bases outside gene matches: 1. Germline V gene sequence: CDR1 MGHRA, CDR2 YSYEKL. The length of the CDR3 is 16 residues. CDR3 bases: TGCGCCAGCAGCCAAGAAAGCGGGAGCTCCTACAATGAGCAGTTCTTC. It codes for CASSQESGSSYNEQFF.

The CDR3 coding sequence is TGTGCCAGTAGTTTTAGGTCCGGGACAATAACCTACGAGCAGTACTTC. It encodes CASSFRSGTITYEQYF. The J gene is TRBJ2-7, the V gene TRBV19, with a tentative D call TRBD1 (6 bases). V was cut by 5 bases and J by 2 bases, with 19 bases left in between. Germline V lookup: CDR1 LNHDA, CDR2 SQIVND (reference sequence). CDR3 size: 16 residues. Full variable domain (missing parts from reference TRBV19 and TRBJ2-7): DGGITQSPKYLFRKEGQNVTLSCEQNLNHDAMYWYRQDPGQGLRLIYYSQIVNDFQKGDIAEGYSVSREKKESFPLTVTSAQKNPTAFYLCASSFRSGTITYEQYFGPGTRLTVT.

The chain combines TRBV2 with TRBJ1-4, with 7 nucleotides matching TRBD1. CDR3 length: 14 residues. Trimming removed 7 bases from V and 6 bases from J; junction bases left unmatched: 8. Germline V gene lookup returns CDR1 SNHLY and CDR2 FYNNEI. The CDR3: CASTEDRIYEKLFF. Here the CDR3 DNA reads TGTGCCAGCACCGAGGACAGGATTTATGAAAAACTGTTTTTT.

The CDR3 coding sequence is TGTGCCAGTCGGGGAGTTCAGGAGACCCAGTACTTC. Translation: CASRGVQETQYF. The genes are TRBV7-9 and TRBJ2-5; TRBD2 might be the D (5 bases). This CDR3 has 12 residues. Trimming pared 9 bases from V and 5 bases from J, leaving 13 bases between. Germline V gives CDR1 SEHNR, CDR2 FQNEAQ (reference sequence).

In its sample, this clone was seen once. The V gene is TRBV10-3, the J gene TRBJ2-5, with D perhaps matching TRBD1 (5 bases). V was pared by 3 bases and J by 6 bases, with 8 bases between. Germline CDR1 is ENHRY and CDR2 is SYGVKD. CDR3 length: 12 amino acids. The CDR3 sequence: CAISDREKTQYF. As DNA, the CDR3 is TGTGCCATCAGTGACAGGGAAAAGACCCAGTACTTC.

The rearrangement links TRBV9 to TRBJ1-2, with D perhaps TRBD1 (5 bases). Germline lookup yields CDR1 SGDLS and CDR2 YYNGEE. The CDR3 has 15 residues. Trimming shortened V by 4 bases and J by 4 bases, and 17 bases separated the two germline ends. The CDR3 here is CASSPWDLTTYGYTF. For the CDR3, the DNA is TGTGCCAGCAGCCCTTGGGACTTAACTACCTATGGCTACACCTTC.

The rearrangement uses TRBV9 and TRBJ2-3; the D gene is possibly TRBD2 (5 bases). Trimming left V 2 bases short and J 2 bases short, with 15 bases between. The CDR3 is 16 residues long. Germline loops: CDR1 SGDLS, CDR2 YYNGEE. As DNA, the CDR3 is TGTGCCAGCAGCGTTTTAGAGGGCCTCGTCACAGATACGCAGTATTTT. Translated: CASSVLEGLVTDTQYF.

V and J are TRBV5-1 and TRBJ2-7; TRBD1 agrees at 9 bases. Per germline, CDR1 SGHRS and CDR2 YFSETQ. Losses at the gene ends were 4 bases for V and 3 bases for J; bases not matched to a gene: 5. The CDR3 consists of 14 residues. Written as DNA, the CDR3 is TGCGCCAGCAGCCGGACAGGGGCTGGCTACGAGCAGTACTTC. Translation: CASSRTGAGYEQYF.

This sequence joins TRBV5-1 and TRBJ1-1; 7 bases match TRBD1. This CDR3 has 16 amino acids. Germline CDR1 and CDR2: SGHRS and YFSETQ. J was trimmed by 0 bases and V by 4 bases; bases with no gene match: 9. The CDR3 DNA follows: TGCGCCAGCAGCGCTGGGACAGACGCAATGAACACTGAAGCTTTCTTT. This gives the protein CASSAGTDAMNTEAFF.

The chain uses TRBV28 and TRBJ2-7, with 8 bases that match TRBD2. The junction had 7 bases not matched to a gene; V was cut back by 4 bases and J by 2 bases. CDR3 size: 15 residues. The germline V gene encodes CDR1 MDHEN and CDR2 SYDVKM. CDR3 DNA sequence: TGTGCCAGCAGTTCAAGACTAGCGCCAGCCTACGAGCAGTACTTC. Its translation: CASSSRLAPAYEQYF.

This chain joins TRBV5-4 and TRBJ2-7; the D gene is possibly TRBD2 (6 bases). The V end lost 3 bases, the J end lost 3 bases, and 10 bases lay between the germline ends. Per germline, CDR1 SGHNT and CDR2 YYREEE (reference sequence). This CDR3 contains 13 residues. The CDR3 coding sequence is TGTGCCAGCAGCTGGCGGGGTAGCTACGAGCAGTACTTC. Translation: CASSWRGSYEQYF. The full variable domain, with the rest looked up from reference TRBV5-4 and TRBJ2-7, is ETGVTQSPTHLIKTRGQQVTLRCSSQSGHNTVSWYQQALGQGPQFIFQYYREEENGRGNFPPRFSGLQFPNYSSELNVNALELDDSALYLCASSWRGSYEQYFGPGTRLTVT.

Here the CDR3 reads CASSGTGTSLNTGELFF. The CDR3 DNA sequence: TGTGCCAGCAGCGGAACCGGGACTAGCTTAAACACCGGGGAGCTGTTTTTT. This chain joins TRBV5-8 and TRBJ2-2; 9 nucleotides align to TRBD2. V shed 4 bases and J 2 bases; nucleotides not matched to a gene: 9. The V gene's germline CDR1 is SGHTS and CDR2 YDEGEE. The CDR3 runs to 17 residues. Looking up the rest from reference TRBV5-8 and TRBJ2-2 gives the full variable domain: EAGVTQSPTHLIKTRGQQATLRCSPISGHTSVYWYQQALGLGLQFLLWYDEGEERNRGNFPPRFSGRQFPNYSSELNVNALELEDSALYLCASSGTGTSLNTGELFFGEGSRLTVL.

The CDR3 here is CASSSLTKRQETQYF. CDR3 DNA sequence: TGTGCCAGTAGTTCCCTGACTAAACGGCAAGAGACCCAGTACTTC. The chain joins TRBV19 to TRBJ2-5, with a possible D match to TRBD2 (5 bases). CDR3 size: 15 residues. With 5 bases removed from V and 2 bases from J, the gap between germline ends came to 15 bases. Germline CDR1 reads LNHDA; CDR2 reads SQIVND (reference sequence).

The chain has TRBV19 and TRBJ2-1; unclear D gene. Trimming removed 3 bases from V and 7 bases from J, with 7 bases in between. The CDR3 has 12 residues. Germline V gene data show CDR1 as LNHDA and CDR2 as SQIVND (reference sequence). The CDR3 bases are TGTGCCAGTAGTATCTCAGCGAATGAGCAGTTCTTC. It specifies CASSISANEQFF.

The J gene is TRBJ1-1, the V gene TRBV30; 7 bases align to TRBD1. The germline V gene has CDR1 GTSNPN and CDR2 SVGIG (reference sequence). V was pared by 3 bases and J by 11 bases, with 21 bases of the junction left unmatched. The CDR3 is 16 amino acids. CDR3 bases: TGTGCCTGGAGCATGGAGGGGGCAGGGGCGGGGAATTCGGCTTTCTTT. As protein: CAWSMEGAGAGNSAFF.

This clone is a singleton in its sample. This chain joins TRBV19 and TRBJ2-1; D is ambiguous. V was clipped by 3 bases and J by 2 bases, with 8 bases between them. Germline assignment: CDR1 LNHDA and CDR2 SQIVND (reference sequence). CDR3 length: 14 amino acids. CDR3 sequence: CASSIEVTYNEQFF. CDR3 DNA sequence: TGTGCCAGTAGTATTGAGGTTACCTACAATGAGCAGTTCTTC.

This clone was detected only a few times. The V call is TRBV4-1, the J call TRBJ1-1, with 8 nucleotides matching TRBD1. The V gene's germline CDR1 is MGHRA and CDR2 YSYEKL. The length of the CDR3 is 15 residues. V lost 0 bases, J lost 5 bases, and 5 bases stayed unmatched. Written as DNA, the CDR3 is TGCGCCAGCAGCCAAGAGGACAGGGATTTGACTGAAGCTTTCTTT. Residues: CASSQEDRDLTEAFF.

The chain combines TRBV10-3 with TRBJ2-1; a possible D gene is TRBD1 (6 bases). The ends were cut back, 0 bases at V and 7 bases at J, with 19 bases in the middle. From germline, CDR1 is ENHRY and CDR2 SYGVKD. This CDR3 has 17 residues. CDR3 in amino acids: CAISESGQPLGPNEQFF. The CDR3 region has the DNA TGTGCCATCAGTGAGTCCGGACAGCCCCTAGGCCCTAATGAGCAGTTCTTC.

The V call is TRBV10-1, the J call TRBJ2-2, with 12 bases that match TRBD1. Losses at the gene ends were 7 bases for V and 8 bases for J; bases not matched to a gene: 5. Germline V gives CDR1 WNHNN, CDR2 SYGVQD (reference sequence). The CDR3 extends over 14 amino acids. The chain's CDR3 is CASKGQGARGELFF. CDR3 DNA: TGCGCCAGCAAGGGACAGGGGGCGCGTGGGGAGCTGTTTTTT.

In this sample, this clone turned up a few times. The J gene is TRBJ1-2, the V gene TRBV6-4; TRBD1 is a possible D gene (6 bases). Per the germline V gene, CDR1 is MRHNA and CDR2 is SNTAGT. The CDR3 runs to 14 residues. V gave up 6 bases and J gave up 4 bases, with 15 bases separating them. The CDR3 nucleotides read TGTGCCAGCAGATCGGACAGTCTGGGCTATGGCTACACCTTC. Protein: CASRSDSLGYGYTF.

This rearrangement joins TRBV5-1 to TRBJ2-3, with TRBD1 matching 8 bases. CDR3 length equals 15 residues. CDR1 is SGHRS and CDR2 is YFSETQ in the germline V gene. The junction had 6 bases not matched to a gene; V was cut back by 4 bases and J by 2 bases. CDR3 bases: TGCGCCAGCAGCCCACCGGACAGGGTCACAGATACGCAGTATTTT. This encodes CASSPPDRVTDTQYF. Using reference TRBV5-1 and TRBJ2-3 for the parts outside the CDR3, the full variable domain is KAGVTQTPRYLIKTRGQQVTLSCSPISGHRSVSWYQQTPGQGLQFLFEYFSETQRNKGNFPGRFSGRQFSNSRSEMNVSTLELGDSALYLCASSPPDRVTDTQYFGPGTRLTVL.

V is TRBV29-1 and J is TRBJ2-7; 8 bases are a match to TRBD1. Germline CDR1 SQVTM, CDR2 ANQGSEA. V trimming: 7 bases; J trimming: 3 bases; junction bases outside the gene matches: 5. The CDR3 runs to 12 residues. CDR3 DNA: TGCAGCGCCGCTGGACAGGGCTACGAGCAGTACTTC. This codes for CSAAGQGYEQYF.

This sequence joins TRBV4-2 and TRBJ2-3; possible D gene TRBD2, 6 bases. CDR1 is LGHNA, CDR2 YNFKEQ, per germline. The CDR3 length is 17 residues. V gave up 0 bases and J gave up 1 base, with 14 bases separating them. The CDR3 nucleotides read TGTGCCAGCAGCCAAGATCTCGCGGGGCCGGGCACAGATACGCAGTATTTT. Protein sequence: CASSQDLAGPGTDTQYF.

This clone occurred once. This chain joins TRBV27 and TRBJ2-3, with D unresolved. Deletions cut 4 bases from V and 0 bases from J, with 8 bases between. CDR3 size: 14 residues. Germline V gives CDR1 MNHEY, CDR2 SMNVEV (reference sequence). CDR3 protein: CASSSYSSTDTQYF. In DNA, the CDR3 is TGTGCCAGCAGTTCGTACTCTAGCACAGATACGCAGTATTTT.

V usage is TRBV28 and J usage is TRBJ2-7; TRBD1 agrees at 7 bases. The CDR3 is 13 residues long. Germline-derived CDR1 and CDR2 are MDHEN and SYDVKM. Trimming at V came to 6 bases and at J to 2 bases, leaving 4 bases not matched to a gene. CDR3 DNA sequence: TGTGCCAGCAGAGGGACAGTCCCCTACGAGCAGTACTTC. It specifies CASRGTVPYEQYF.

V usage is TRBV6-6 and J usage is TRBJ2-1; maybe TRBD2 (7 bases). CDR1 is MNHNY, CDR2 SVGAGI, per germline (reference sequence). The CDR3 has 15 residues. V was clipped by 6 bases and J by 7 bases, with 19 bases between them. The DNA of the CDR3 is TGTGCCAGCAGCCAGAGGGGGGGGCCTAGGAATGAGCAGTTCTTC. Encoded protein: CASSQRGGPRNEQFF.

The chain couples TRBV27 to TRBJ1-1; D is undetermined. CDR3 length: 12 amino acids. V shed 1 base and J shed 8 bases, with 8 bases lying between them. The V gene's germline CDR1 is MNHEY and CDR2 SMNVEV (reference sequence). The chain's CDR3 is CASSLLVEEAFF. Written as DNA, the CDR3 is TGTGCCAGCAGTTTATTGGTGGAGGAAGCTTTCTTT.

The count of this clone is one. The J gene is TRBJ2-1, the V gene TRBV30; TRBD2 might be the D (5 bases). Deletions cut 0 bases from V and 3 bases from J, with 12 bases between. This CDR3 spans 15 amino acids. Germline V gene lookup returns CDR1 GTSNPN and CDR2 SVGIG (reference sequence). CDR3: CAWSVGLAFYNEQFF. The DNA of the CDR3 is TGTGCCTGGAGTGTAGGTCTAGCTTTCTACAATGAGCAGTTCTTC.

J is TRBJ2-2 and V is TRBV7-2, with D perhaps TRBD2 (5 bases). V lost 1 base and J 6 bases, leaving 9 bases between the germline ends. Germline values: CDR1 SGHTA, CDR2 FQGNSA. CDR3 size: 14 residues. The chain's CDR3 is CASSLVEGAGELFF. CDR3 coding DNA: TGTGCCAGCAGCTTAGTCGAGGGAGCCGGGGAGCTGTTTTTT.

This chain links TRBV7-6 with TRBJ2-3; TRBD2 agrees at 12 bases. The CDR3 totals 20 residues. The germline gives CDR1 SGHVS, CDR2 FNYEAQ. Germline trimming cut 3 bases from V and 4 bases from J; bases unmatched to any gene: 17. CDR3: CASSFLGQGPLAGGSDTQYF. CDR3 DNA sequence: TGTGCCAGCAGCTTTTTGGGACAGGGGCCACTAGCGGGAGGCTCAGATACGCAGTATTTT. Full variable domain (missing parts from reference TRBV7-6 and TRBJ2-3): GAGVSQSPRYKVTKRGQDVALRCDPISGHVSLYWYRQALGQGPEFLTYFNYEAQQDKSGLPNDRFSAERPEGSISTLTIQRTEQRDSAMYRCASSFLGQGPLAGGSDTQYFGPGTRLTVL.

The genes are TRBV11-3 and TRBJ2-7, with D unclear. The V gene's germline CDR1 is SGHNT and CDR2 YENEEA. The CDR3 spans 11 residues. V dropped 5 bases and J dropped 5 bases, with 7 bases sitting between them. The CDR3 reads CASSVFNEQYF. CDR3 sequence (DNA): TGTGCCAGCAGCGTTTTTAACGAGCAGTACTTC.

The CDR3 coding sequence is TGCGCCAGCAGCTTGGTGACTAGCGGTAGCACAGATACGCAGTATTTT. This codes for CASSLVTSGSTDTQYF. The rearrangement links TRBV5-1 to TRBJ2-3; 9 bases are a match to TRBD2. V was clipped by 0 bases and J by 0 bases; unmatched bases: 2. This CDR3 has 16 residues. Germline V CDR1 and CDR2: SGHRS, YFSETQ.